This TCR beta chain appears in the sequencing data of a study of blood T cell repertoires in COVID-19. Looking at the study overall: The samples span acute and convalescent COVID-19 from the United States, Italy and Spain. In each case, the material was cDNA or gDNA derived from T cells, B-cell-depleted T cells, or PBMCs.

Trimming cost V 5 bases and J 2 bases; bases outside gene matches: 9. Germline V gives CDR1 MNHGY, CDR2 SAAAGT. The CDR3 runs to 16 residues. This clone appeared a few times. As processed by the authors: From reference gene primer amplification, estimates of nucleated cell counts were derived. The protocol was immunoSEQ multiplex PCR, while the TCRdb copy is restricted to in-frame clones and leaves out a portion. V and J calls and clone size come straight from that table; D and trimming were deduced from the DNA. Of under 250,000 clones listed, approximately 83% are singletons. Sequences were obtained from peripheral blood. The TCR originated in a man aged 45 to 65 with active or convalescent COVID-19. V gene TRBV6-8 combines with J gene TRBJ1-2; 9 nucleotides match TRBD1. The CDR3 loop reads CASSNRGQSPNYGYTF. In nucleotides, the CDR3 is TGTGCCAGCAGTAACAGGGGGCAATCCCCAAACTATGGCTACACCTTC.